These 31 T cell receptor beta chains were sequenced from one sample in a study of T cell changes during pregnancy in multiple sclerosis. Assay: immunoSEQ multiplex PCR; the TCRdb copy retains only in-frame clones and omits some. The table shows 45,000 to 60,000 clones, with about 93% occurring only once. Source: CD4+ T cells from peripheral blood mononuclear cells, taken after pregnancy. These receptors were obtained from a female donor in good health, enrolled as a control in a pregnancy study.

The gene calls are TRBV6-1 and TRBJ2-7; the match to TRBD2 covers 9 bases. Germline V gives CDR1 MNHNS, CDR2 SASEGT. The CDR3 runs to 14 residues. V lost 10 bases and J lost 5; bases outside the gene matches: 12. The CDR3 here is CATLPGVAGDEQYF. The CDR3, as DNA: TGTGCCACCTTGCCGGGAGTAGCGGGGGACGAGCAGTACTTC.

This chain's CDR3 is CASTTTGRLYGYTF. CDR3 bases: TGTGCCAGCACCACCACGGGAAGACTCTATGGCTACACCTTC. The chain employs TRBV28 and TRBJ1-2; the D is unclear. V lost 7 bases, J lost 4 bases, and 16 bases lay in between. CDR3 size: 14 residues. CDR1 and CDR2 from the germline V gene are MDHEN and SYDVKM.

The chain couples TRBV7-3 to TRBJ2-5; D call uncertain. The CDR3 covers 15 residues. Per germline, CDR1 SGHTA and CDR2 FQGTGA. The V and J ends lost 1 base and 0 bases respectively, with 9 bases between them. The CDR3 nucleotides are TGTGCCAGCAGCTTAAGCCCCGGGTACCAAGAGACCCAGTACTTC. The encoded protein is CASSLSPGYQETQYF.

The chain carries TRBV7-6 and TRBJ2-1; TRBD2 aligns across 10 bases. The CDR3 is 15 amino acids. V shed 5 bases and J 3 bases; nucleotides not matched to a gene: 4. Germline CDR1 reads SGHVS; CDR2 reads FNYEAQ. Here the CDR3 DNA reads TGTGCCAGCAGCACCCGGACTAGCGGCTACAATGAGCAGTTCTTC. Protein product: CASSTRTSGYNEQFF.

By its share, this clone is medium-sized. The same CDR3 arises from other DNA sequences in this sample as well. The CDR3 nucleotides are TGTGCTAGTGCCACGGGACAGGGAGCTTCACCCCTCCACTTT. It yields the protein CASATGQGASPLHF. The chain carries TRBV12-5 and TRBJ1-6; 9 nucleotides align to TRBD1. Germline trimming cut 7 bases from V and 9 bases from J; bases unmatched to any gene: 7. This CDR3 region has 14 residues. Per the germline V gene, CDR1 is LGHNT and CDR2 is FRNRAP.

V gene TRBV27 combines with J gene TRBJ2-7; TRBD2 matches at 7 bases. The CDR3 covers 15 residues. With 4 bases clipped from V and 0 bases from J, the junction kept 6 bases outside the gene matches. Germline V gene lookup returns CDR1 MNHEY and CDR2 SMNVEV (reference sequence). CDR3 coding DNA: TGTGCCAGCAGTTGGGGGGGGGTCTCCTCCTACGAGCAGTACTTC. This gives the protein CASSWGGVSSYEQYF.

The CDR3 DNA reads as TGTGCCAGCAGGTCATCGAGTAACAATGAGCAGTTCTTC. The encoded protein is CASRSSSNNEQFF. The V and J genes are TRBV7-9 and TRBJ2-1, with unresolved D. This CDR3 is built from 13 residues. The germline V and J ends were trimmed by 6 bases and 5 bases, with 11 bases remaining between them. Looked up from germline, CDR1 is SEHNR and CDR2 is FQNEAQ (reference sequence).

V usage is TRBV9 and J usage is TRBJ2-1; possibly TRBD1 for D (6 bases). Germline-derived CDR1 and CDR2 are SGDLS and YYNGEE. This CDR3 has 17 residues. The V end lost 2 bases, the J end lost 5 bases, and 20 bases lay between the germline ends. CDR3 in amino acids: CASSVAYRQVQDNEQFF. DNA for the CDR3: TGTGCCAGCAGCGTCGCGTATCGACAGGTTCAGGACAATGAGCAGTTCTTC.

The rearrangement uses TRBV2 and TRBJ1-5; D is ambiguous. The CDR3 runs 14 residues. The ends were cut back, 4 bases at V and 3 bases at J, with 10 bases in the middle. Germline V gives CDR1 SNHLY, CDR2 FYNNEI. The CDR3 is CASSAEDYNQPQHF. The CDR3 DNA follows: TGTGCCAGCAGTGCCGAGGACTACAATCAGCCCCAGCATTTT.

The rearrangement uses TRBV27 and TRBJ2-7; D is perhaps TRBD1 (6 bases). Germline CDR1 and CDR2: MNHEY and SMNVEV (reference sequence). This CDR3 is built from 13 residues. V lost 8 bases, J lost 1 base, and 12 bases lay in between. CDR3 residues: CASRQQGSYEQYF. The CDR3, as DNA: TGTGCCAGCCGTCAACAGGGTTCCTACGAGCAGTACTTC.

Turning to this clone: This same CDR3 is encoded by further DNA sequences in the sample. This chain joins TRBV18 and TRBJ2-2; no firm D call. CDR3 length: 14 amino acids. V gave up 6 bases and J gave up 0 bases, with 8 bases separating them. In germline, CDR1 is KGHSH, CDR2 LQKENI. In DNA, the CDR3 is TGTGCCAGCTCTGGGCAAGCGAACACCGGGGAGCTGTTTTTT. This translates into CASSGQANTGELFF.

This clone was detected once. The chain couples TRBV28 to TRBJ1-3; possibly TRBD1 for D (5 bases). Germline V gene lookup returns CDR1 MDHEN and CDR2 SYDVKM. V dropped 3 bases and J dropped 1 base, with 7 bases sitting between them. The CDR3 is made up of 14 amino acids. CDR3 region: CASSFQGSGNTIYF. The CDR3 coding sequence is TGTGCCAGCAGTTTTCAGGGTTCTGGAAACACCATATATTTT.

The V and J genes are TRBV10-1 and TRBJ2-2; 13 nucleotides match TRBD2. Germline V CDR1 and CDR2: WNHNN, SYGVQD (reference sequence). CDR3 size: 17 residues. V was clipped by 0 bases and J by 6 bases; unmatched bases: 4. The CDR3 loop reads CASSESKGLAGSGELFF. CDR3 in DNA: TGCGCCAGCAGTGAGTCGAAGGGACTAGCGGGGTCCGGGGAGCTGTTTTTT.

The J gene is TRBJ1-5, the V gene TRBV30; D possibly corresponds to TRBD1 (5 bases). Trimming shortened V by 0 bases and J by 4 bases, and 13 bases separated the two germline ends. Germline V CDR1 and CDR2: GTSNPN, SVGIG (reference sequence). This CDR3 has 15 amino acids. Here the CDR3 DNA reads TGTGCCTGGAGTGTGGACAACGGAGGGAATCAGCCCCAGCATTTT. This translates into CAWSVDNGGNQPQHF.

The chain combines TRBV11-2 with TRBJ2-1, with 8 bases identical to TRBD2. Germline loops: CDR1 SGHAT, CDR2 FQNNGV. V gave up 5 bases and J gave up 0 bases; unmatched junction bases: 15. This CDR3 is built from 19 residues. CDR3 amino acids: CASSASGSLQIGSYNEQFF. The CDR3 bases are TGTGCCAGCAGCGCCAGCGGGAGCCTGCAAATTGGCTCCTACAATGAGCAGTTCTTC.

In its sample, this clone was seen once. The chain couples TRBV28 to TRBJ2-7; 12 nucleotides line up with TRBD2. Germline trimming cut 5 bases from V and 4 bases from J; bases unmatched to any gene: 6. The CDR3 covers 15 residues. Germline V gene lookup returns CDR1 MDHEN and CDR2 SYDVKM. The CDR3 sequence is CASSPTSGRSYEQYF. CDR3 nucleotide sequence: TGTGCCAGCAGTCCGACTAGCGGGAGATCGTACGAGCAGTACTTC.

This chain connects TRBV25-1 to TRBJ2-5; D may be TRBD2 (5 bases). The CDR3 length is 14 residues. Trimming stripped 1 base from V and 5 bases from J, with 11 bases between. Germline V CDR1 and CDR2: MGHDK, SYGVNS. The CDR3 DNA reads TGTGCCAGCAGTGAATGGACGGGATGGGAGACCCAGTACTTC. Encoded protein: CASSEWTGWETQYF.

The chain combines TRBV5-8 with TRBJ1-5, with 10 bases that match TRBD1. V lost 3 bases and J lost 4; bases outside the gene matches: 4. The CDR3 loop spans 15 amino acids. CDR1 is SGHTS, CDR2 YDEGEE, per germline. CDR3 nucleotides: TGTGCCAGCAGCTCGGGACAGGGGTTTAATCAGCCCCAGCATTTT. Its translation: CASSSGQGFNQPQHF.

The genes are TRBV7-8 and TRBJ1-1; 8 bases line up with TRBD1. Germline V gene data show CDR1 as SGHVS and CDR2 as FQNEAQ. Germline trimming cut 4 bases from V and 4 bases from J; bases unmatched to any gene: 5. This CDR3 spans 14 amino acids. The CDR3 loop is CASSSQGEGTEAFF. The CDR3 bases are TGTGCCAGCAGCTCACAGGGGGAGGGCACTGAAGCTTTCTTT. Based on the CDR3 plus reference TRBV7-8 and TRBJ1-1, the full variable domain is GAGVSQSPRYKVAKRGQDVALRCDPISGHVSLFWYQQALGQGPEFLTYFQNEAQLDKSGLPSDRFFAERPEGSVSTLKIQRTQQEDSAVYLCASSSQGEGTEAFFGQGTRLTVV.

V and J are TRBV30 and TRBJ1-2; 7 bases map to TRBD1. With 1 base clipped from V and 7 bases from J, the junction kept 9 bases outside the gene matches. This CDR3 spans 14 amino acids. CDR1 GTSNPN and CDR2 SVGIG come from the germline V gene (reference sequence). CDR3 protein: CAWSENRGVGGYTF. The CDR3, as DNA: TGTGCCTGGAGTGAGAACAGGGGCGTCGGTGGCTACACCTTC. The full variable domain, completed using reference TRBV30 and TRBJ1-2, is SQTIHQWPATLVQPVGSPLSLECTVEGTSNPNLYWYRQAAGRGLQLLFYSVGIGQISSEVPQNLSASRPQDRQFILSSKKLLLSDSGFYLCAWSENRGVGGYTFGSGTRLTVV.

This chain links TRBV5-1 with TRBJ1-1, with D tentatively TRBD1 (6 bases). Trimming removed 6 bases from V and 5 bases from J, with 20 bases in between. CDR1 is SGHRS and CDR2 is YFSETQ in the germline V gene. The length of the CDR3 is 15 residues. For the CDR3, the DNA is TGCGCCAGCAAACCGGCCCCCGAGGGGGTAACTGAAGCTTTCTTT. This translates into CASKPAPEGVTEAFF.

This sequence joins TRBV27 and TRBJ1-4; D remains unclear. CDR1 is MNHEY and CDR2 is SMNVEV in the germline V gene (reference sequence). The V gene lost 8 bases and the J gene lost 8 bases, with 24 bases spanning the gap. There are 16 residues in the CDR3. The CDR3 region is CASRPRWAGLQEKLFF. The CDR3 nucleotides are TGTGCCAGCCGACCCCGCTGGGCAGGTCTTCAGGAAAAACTGTTTTTT. The full variable domain, in which reference TRBV27 and TRBJ1-4 provide the parts outside the CDR3, is EAQVTQNPRYLITVTGKKLTVTCSQNMNHEYMSWYRQDPGLGLRQIYYSMNVEVTDKGDVPEGYKVSRKEKRNFPLILESPSPNQTSLYFCASRPRWAGLQEKLFFGSGTQLSVL.

V and J are TRBV30 and TRBJ1-2; the D gene is possibly TRBD1 (6 bases). Trimming pared 2 bases from V and 6 bases from J, leaving 22 bases between. The germline V gene encodes CDR1 GTSNPN and CDR2 SVGIG (reference sequence). The CDR3 spans 16 residues. Written as DNA, the CDR3 is TGTGCCTGGAGTAGACCCGACAGGATGATTCGCAATGGCTACACCTTC. This translates into CAWSRPDRMIRNGYTF.

This rearrangement joins TRBV5-1 to TRBJ1-4; D remains unclear. V was pared by 5 bases and J by 0 bases, with 17 bases between. Germline V gives CDR1 SGHRS, CDR2 YFSETQ. The CDR3 has 17 residues. CDR3 DNA: TGCGCCAGCAGGCCGAGGCTGGGTCTTGCAACTAATGAAAAACTGTTTTTT. This codes for CASRPRLGLATNEKLFF.

The chain couples TRBV28 to TRBJ2-7, with D perhaps TRBD1 (6 bases). Germline V gene data show CDR1 as MDHEN and CDR2 as SYDVKM. The CDR3 consists of 15 residues. The V gene lost 7 bases and the J gene lost 3 bases, with 19 bases spanning the gap. CDR3 DNA sequence: TGTGCCAGCACGGTTGGGGGCAGTGACTACTACGAGCAGTACTTC. Protein: CASTVGGSDYYEQYF.

The rearrangement links TRBV27 to TRBJ2-7; D is perhaps TRBD2 (6 bases). The length of the CDR3 is 14 residues. The V end lost 4 bases, the J end lost 2 bases, and 12 bases lay between the germline ends. Germline CDR1 MNHEY, CDR2 SMNVEV (reference sequence). The CDR3 protein is CASSSFGTAYEQYF. In DNA, the CDR3 is TGTGCCAGCAGTTCCTTTGGGACTGCCTACGAGCAGTACTTC.

This chain joins TRBV7-2 and TRBJ2-2; 8 positions agree with TRBD2. The CDR3 length is 15 residues. Germline trimming cut 1 base from V and 5 bases from J; bases unmatched to any gene: 3. Germline loops: CDR1 SGHTA, CDR2 FQGNSA. CDR3 DNA sequence: TGTGCCAGCAGCTTAGTTACGGGGGGGACCGGGGAGCTGTTTTTT. Protein sequence: CASSLVTGGTGELFF.

As for this clone: Other DNA sequences in this sample translate to the same CDR3. The chain uses TRBV5-6 and TRBJ1-1, with D possibly matching TRBD1 (6 bases). Between the trimmed V and J ends, which lost 1 base and 4 bases, there was a span of 11 bases. The CDR3 sequence is 14 residues long. Germline loops: CDR1 SGHDT, CDR2 YYEEEE. The CDR3 DNA is TGTGCCAGCAGCTTGTGGGGGCCGGGCACTGAAGCTTTCTTT. Its protein is CASSLWGPGTEAFF.

The genes are TRBV6-5 and TRBJ1-6; D may be TRBD1 (6 bases). CDR1 is MNHEY and CDR2 is SVGAGI in the germline V gene. The V and J ends lost 11 bases and 3 bases respectively, with 11 bases between them. The length of the CDR3 is 13 residues. Here the CDR3 reads CAARTDYNSPLHF. DNA of the CDR3: TGTGCCGCACGGACAGACTATAATTCACCCCTCCACTTT.

The chain uses TRBV28 and TRBJ1-3; 11 bases agree with TRBD1. There are 15 residues in the CDR3. The junction had 2 bases not matched to a gene; V was cut back by 5 bases and J by 2 bases. The V gene's germline CDR1 is MDHEN and CDR2 SYDVKM. The CDR3 region is CASSRDRGTGNTIYF. The CDR3 DNA sequence: TGTGCCAGCAGTCGGGACAGGGGGACTGGAAACACCATATATTTT.

The chain joins TRBV10-3 to TRBJ1-2; TRBD1 matches 7 bases. Germline V gene sequence: CDR1 ENHRY, CDR2 SYGVKD. The CDR3 loop spans 13 amino acids. V gave up 6 bases and J gave up 5 bases; unmatched junction bases: 6. In DNA form, the CDR3 reads TGTGCCATCAGGGGGACAGACAAATATGGCTACACCTTC. Translation gives CAIRGTDKYGYTF.